Following are 20 T cell receptor beta chains from one sample sequenced in a study of glioma-infiltrating T cells. Amplification of TCR alpha and beta CDR3 regions from RNA used iRepertoire nested multiplex PCR. Via MiXCR, TCRdb re-called the multiplex PCR reads, giving one row per CDR3 protein. The sample has tens of thousands of distinct CDR3 sequences, around a quarter seen once. The sequencing input was glioma tissue, nonneoplastic brain tissue, or PBMCs (not recorded which). The receptor set was obtained from a human donor with low-grade glioma or glioblastoma, undergoing nonglioma brain surgery, or in good health (not recorded which).

This clonotype was observed at least ten times. The CDR3 is CASSYRVGSAYGYTF. As DNA, the CDR3 is TGTGCCAGCAGTTACAGGGTGGGAAGCGCCTATGGCTACACCTTC. The V gene is TRBV6-6, the J gene TRBJ1-2, with unresolved D. CDR3 size: 15 residues. Trimming left V 2 bases short and J 4 bases short, with 14 bases between. Per the germline V gene, CDR1 is MNHNY and CDR2 is SVGAGI (reference sequence).

Within the sample, this clonotype is medium-sized. V usage is TRBV20-1 and J usage is TRBJ1-1; TRBD1 might be the D (6 bases). In germline, CDR1 is DFQATT, CDR2 SNEGSKA (reference sequence). CDR3 length: 14 amino acids. Trimming removed 3 bases at V and 3 bases at J, with 14 bases between. This CDR3 reads CSASIRGAHTEAFF. In DNA form, the CDR3 reads TGCAGTGCTAGCATCCGGGGGGCCCACACTGAAGCTTTCTTT.

The V gene is TRBV20-1, the J gene TRBJ2-1; D uncertain. This CDR3 contains 11 residues. Germline assignment: CDR1 DFQATT and CDR2 SNEGSKA (reference sequence). Trimming removed 0 bases at V and 8 bases at J, with 5 bases between. The CDR3 loop is CSARDTYEQFF. Written as DNA, the CDR3 is TGCAGTGCTAGAGACACCTATGAGCAGTTCTTC.

A few counts support this clonotype. V and J are TRBV5-1 and TRBJ2-3, with D perhaps matching TRBD1 (6 bases). V dropped 5 bases and J dropped 4 bases, with 14 bases sitting between them. The CDR3 sequence is 14 residues long. The germline V gene encodes CDR1 SGHRS and CDR2 YFSETQ. The CDR3 reads CASRTGTGADTQYF. The CDR3 bases are TGCGCCAGCAGGACAGGCACCGGAGCAGATACGCAGTATTTT. The full variable domain, in which reference TRBV5-1 and TRBJ2-3 provide the parts outside the CDR3, is KAGVTQTPRYLIKTRGQQVTLSCSPISGHRSVSWYQQTPGQGLQFLFEYFSETQRNKGNFPGRFSGRQFSNSRSEMNVSTLELGDSALYLCASRTGTGADTQYFGPGTRLTVL.

V is TRBV5-6 and J is TRBJ1-5; 7 nucleotides align to TRBD1. V lost 4 bases to trimming and J lost 0 bases; unmatched junction nucleotides: 4. The CDR3 is 15 amino acids. Germline V CDR1 and CDR2: SGHDT, YYEEEE. CDR3 residues: CASSGQELSNQPQHF. In DNA form, the CDR3 reads TGTGCCAGCAGCGGACAGGAGCTTAGCAATCAGCCCCAGCATTTT.

This clonotype was picked up many times. The J gene is TRBJ2-3, the V gene TRBV18; 9 bases are a match to TRBD1. J gave up 3 bases and V 5 bases, and 3 bases lay outside the gene matches. The CDR3 has 14 amino acids. Germline V CDR1 and CDR2: KGHSH, LQKENI. CDR3 coding DNA: TGTGCCAGCTCATCCGGGACAGGGACAGATACGCAGTATTTT. Its protein is CASSSGTGTDTQYF. The entire variable domain, with the rest obtained from reference TRBV18 and TRBJ2-3, is as follows: NAGVMQNPRHLVRRRGQEARLRCSPMKGHSHVYWYRQLPEEGLKFMVYLQKENIIDESGMPKERFSAEFPKEGPSILRIQQVVRGDSAAYFCASSSGTGTDTQYFGPGTRLTVL.

This clonotype occurred many times. CDR3 sequence (DNA): TGTGCCAGCAGCCACAAGGCGTGGCAGCCCCAGCATTTT. The encoded protein is CASSHKAWQPQHF. This chain uses TRBV7-9 with TRBJ1-5; D remains ambiguous. The CDR3 has 13 amino acids. Germline CDR1 is SEHNR and CDR2 is FQNEAQ (reference sequence). The V end lost 5 bases, the J end lost 7 bases, and 12 bases lay between the germline ends. The full variable domain, in which reference TRBV7-9 and TRBJ1-5 provide the parts outside the CDR3, is DTGVSQNPRHKITKRGQNVTFRCDPISEHNRLYWYRQTLGQGPEFLTYFQNEAQLEKSRLLSDRFSAERPKGSFSTLEIQRTEQGDSAMYLCASSHKAWQPQHFGDGTRLSIL.

This clonotype has at least ten counts. The rearrangement links TRBV5-1 to TRBJ2-1; no clear D. In germline, CDR1 is SGHRS, CDR2 YFSETQ. This CDR3 spans 15 amino acids. The V gene lost 1 base and the J gene lost 8 bases, with 16 bases spanning the gap. The CDR3 reads CASSLYPRKDDEQFF. In nucleotides, the CDR3 is TGCGCCAGCAGCTTGTACCCTAGAAAGGACGATGAGCAGTTCTTC. Full variable domain (rest looked up from reference TRBV5-1 and TRBJ2-1): KAGVTQTPRYLIKTRGQQVTLSCSPISGHRSVSWYQQTPGQGLQFLFEYFSETQRNKGNFPGRFSGRQFSNSRSEMNVSTLELGDSALYLCASSLYPRKDDEQFFGPGTRLTVL.

In its sample, this clonotype was seen a few times. The gene calls are TRBV3-1 and TRBJ2-1, with 12 bases identical to TRBD1. V shed 5 bases and J 0 bases; nucleotides not matched to a gene: 14. CDR3 length: 20 amino acids. Germline V gene sequence: CDR1 LGHDT, CDR2 YNNKEL (reference sequence). In DNA form, the CDR3 reads TGTGCCAGCAGCGCCCACCCGGGACAGGGGGCCACATTCTCCTACAATGAGCAGTTCTTC. It specifies CASSAHPGQGATFSYNEQFF.

In this sample, this clonotype turned up many times. This chain links TRBV7-8 with TRBJ2-3; 8 bases match TRBD2. Germline CDR1 and CDR2: SGHVS and FQNEAQ. Losses at the gene ends were 6 bases for V and 2 bases for J; bases not matched to a gene: 10. The CDR3 runs 16 residues. CDR3 DNA: TGTGCCAGCAGTTTCTTCAGCGGGGGCATCACAGATACGCAGTATTTT. It is translated as CASSFFSGGITDTQYF.

This chain joins TRBV7-6 and TRBJ2-7; tentatively, D is TRBD1 (6 bases). The germline gives CDR1 SGHVS, CDR2 FNYEAQ. Trimming left V 5 bases short and J 3 bases short, with 11 bases between. The CDR3 is 13 residues long. CDR3 bases: TGTGCCAGCAGCGACAGGATCTACTACGAGCAGTACTTC. Translating it yields CASSDRIYYEQYF.

This clonotype was counted between two and nine times. The chain is built from TRBV29-1 and TRBJ2-7, with 7 bases identical to TRBD1. The germline V gene encodes CDR1 SQVTM and CDR2 ANQGSEA. The CDR3 spans 13 residues. Trimming cost V 6 bases and J 4 bases; bases outside gene matches: 9. CDR3 region: CSVKTGMEYEQYF. DNA for the CDR3: TGCAGCGTGAAGACAGGGATGGAGTACGAGCAGTACTTC.

This clonotype appeared many times. V is TRBV5-1 and J is TRBJ2-7; D not certain. In germline, CDR1 is SGHRS, CDR2 YFSETQ. Trimming cost V 0 bases and J 4 bases, with 8 bases left between them. The CDR3 is 13 residues long. DNA of the CDR3: TGCGCCAGCAGCTTGGAGGCAGCATACGAGCAGTACTTC. Protein sequence: CASSLEAAYEQYF. Combining the CDR3 with reference TRBV5-1 and TRBJ2-7 gives the whole variable domain KAGVTQTPRYLIKTRGQQVTLSCSPISGHRSVSWYQQTPGQGLQFLFEYFSETQRNKGNFPGRFSGRQFSNSRSEMNVSTLELGDSALYLCASSLEAAYEQYFGPGTRLTVT.

This clonotype was seen ten or more times. V gene TRBV11-2 combines with J gene TRBJ2-1; 7 nucleotides line up with TRBD1. J gave up 7 bases and V 1 base, and 4 bases lay outside the gene matches. The CDR3 has 14 residues. Per germline, CDR1 SGHAT and CDR2 FQNNGV. CDR3: CASSLVGGRNEQFF. Here the CDR3 DNA reads TGTGCCAGCAGCTTAGTAGGGGGCCGTAATGAGCAGTTCTTC. Filled out from reference TRBV11-2 and TRBJ2-1, the complete variable domain reads EAGVAQSPRYKIIEKRQSVAFWCNPISGHATLYWYQQILGQGPKLLIQFQNNGVVDDSQLPKDRFSAERLKGVDSTLKIQPAKLEDSAVYLCASSLVGGRNEQFFGPGTRLTVL.

Of note for this clonotype: This sequence may be a read error, since a much larger clone differs from it by one base. The chain recombines TRBV12-3 or TRBV12-4 with TRBJ1-2, with D tentatively TRBD1 (5 bases). This CDR3 region has 13 residues. V lost 7 bases to trimming and J lost 5 bases, with 14 bases between them. CDR3 DNA sequence: TGTGCCAGCAATTTCGGGGGTGGATATGGCTACACCTTC. Translation gives CASNFGGGYGYTF.

This clonotype was seen repeatedly, ten times or more. The chain has TRBV20-1 and TRBJ2-3, with 10 bases matching TRBD2. This CDR3 has 15 residues. Unmatched junction bases numbered 6, after V lost 3 bases and J lost 3 bases. The V gene's germline CDR1 is DFQATT and CDR2 SNEGSKA (reference sequence). This chain's CDR3 is CSARPSGRGTDTQYF. Here the CDR3 DNA reads TGCAGTGCTAGGCCTAGCGGGAGAGGGACAGATACGCAGTATTTT.

This clonotype appeared many times. V and J are TRBV20-1 and TRBJ2-6; the D call may be TRBD1 or TRBD2 (6 bases each). CDR1 is DFQATT and CDR2 is SNEGSKA in the germline V gene (reference sequence). Trimming took off 3 bases at V and 1 base at J, with 19 bases between the two ends. The CDR3 has 18 amino acids. This CDR3 reads CSASNRDRGRSGANVLTF. The DNA for the CDR3 is TGCAGTGCTAGTAATCGGGATCGGGGGCGGTCTGGGGCCAACGTCCTGACTTTC.

This clonotype occurred many times. The junction does not match germline at one end; this may be a read error. V usage is TRBV28 and J usage is TRBJ2-5; 8 nucleotides match TRBD1. The CDR3 is 14 residues long. CDR1 is MDHEN, CDR2 SYDVKM, per germline. The CDR3 reads CASSLPLGDRKTIF. In nucleotides, the CDR3 is TGTGCCAGCAGTTTACCATTAGGGGACAGGAAGACGATCTTC.

This clonotype was recorded at least ten times. The chain has TRBV3-1 and TRBJ2-3, with D uncertain. The CDR3 is made up of 13 amino acids. The ends were cut back, 6 bases at V and 3 bases at J, with 10 bases in the middle. CDR1 and CDR2 from the germline V gene are LGHDT and YNNKEL (reference sequence). The CDR3 region has the DNA TGTGCCAGCAGGGACCATGTAACAGATACGCAGTATTTT. Residues: CASRDHVTDTQYF.

This clonotype has ten or more counts. The chain employs TRBV12-3 or TRBV12-4 and TRBJ1-5, with D maybe TRBD1 (5 bases). The length of the CDR3 is 14 residues. The ends were cut back, 8 bases at V and 0 bases at J, with 11 bases in the middle. The CDR3 loop is CASSRGGSNQPQHF. The CDR3, as DNA: TGTGCCAGCTCCCGTGGGGGTAGCAATCAGCCCCAGCATTTT.